Shown below are 25 T cell receptor beta chains from a single sample sequenced in a study of cytomegalovirus exposure and HLA in healthy donors. PCR involved 60 Vbeta and 13 Jbeta primers. Sequencing used immunoSEQ multiplex PCR; TCRdb keeps in-frame clones, though not all of them. The sample has 150,000 to 200,000 clones; 81% are singletons. What was sequenced was PBMCs. The receptors originated from a man between 45 and 60 years old in good health and CMV-seropositive.

The count of this clone is one. This chain joins TRBV5-6 and TRBJ2-7; 9 bases are shared with TRBD1. CDR3 size: 16 residues. CDR1 and CDR2 from the germline V gene are SGHDT and YYEEEE. V was pared by 1 base and J by 2 bases, with 7 bases of the junction left unmatched. The CDR3 sequence: CASSLLGRTGAYEQYF. In nucleotides, the CDR3 is TGTGCCAGCAGCTTGTTAGGCCGGACAGGGGCCTACGAGCAGTACTTC.

The chain recombines TRBV5-1 with TRBJ1-1; no reliable D call. The V gene lost 0 bases and the J gene lost 1 base, with 10 bases spanning the gap. The CDR3 is 15 residues long. The germline V gene has CDR1 SGHRS and CDR2 YFSETQ. The CDR3 nucleotides are TGCGCCAGCAGCTTGGACCCAGGCAGGAACACTGAAGCTTTCTTT. Translating it yields CASSLDPGRNTEAFF.

The chain employs TRBV7-9 and TRBJ1-2; 9 positions agree with TRBD1. Germline CDR1 reads SEHNR; CDR2 reads FQNEAQ (reference sequence). CDR3 length: 16 residues. V was clipped by 5 bases and J by 2 bases; unmatched bases: 9. CDR3 loop: CASSRSGQGVNYGYTF. The CDR3 DNA sequence: TGTGCCAGCAGCCGATCGGGACAGGGAGTAAACTATGGCTACACCTTC.

The table lists this clone with a count of one. The genes are TRBV6-1 and TRBJ1-5; no clear D. The CDR3 totals 15 residues. The V gene's germline CDR1 is MNHNS and CDR2 SASEGT. Trimming removed 3 bases from V and 3 bases from J, with 12 bases in between. The CDR3 DNA is TGTGCCAGCAGTGAGCTCAGGCGGGCCAATCAGCCCCAGCATTTT. Its protein product is CASSELRRANQPQHF.

V and J are TRBV2 and TRBJ1-4; no clear D gene. Germline assignment: CDR1 SNHLY and CDR2 FYNNEI. CDR3 size: 13 residues. V gave up 8 bases and J gave up 4 bases, with 11 bases separating them. The CDR3 sequence is CASGRSFNEKLFF. The CDR3 region has the DNA TGTGCCAGCGGGCGCAGCTTTAATGAAAAACTGTTTTTT.

The chain uses TRBV15 and TRBJ2-5; D unresolved. The assigned J gene may be wrong: the sequence end matches TRBJ2-7 better. CDR1 LNHNV and CDR2 YYDKDF come from the germline V gene (reference sequence). The CDR3 is 14 amino acids. The CDR3 coding sequence is TGTGCCACCAGCATCGGTCGCTACTCCTACGAGCAGTACTTC. Its protein product is CATSIGRYSYEQYF.

In the case of this clone: Other DNA sequences within the sample encode an identical CDR3. This rearrangement joins TRBV28 to TRBJ1-2, with no clear D. This CDR3 is 13 amino acids long. Germline CDR1 and CDR2: MDHEN and SYDVKM. Trimming took off 2 bases at V and 5 bases at J, with 9 bases between the two ends. The CDR3 spells CASSLRGSYGYTF. In DNA, the CDR3 is TGTGCCAGCAGTTTACGGGGATCTTATGGCTACACCTTC.

The rearrangement links TRBV11-2 to TRBJ2-7; 7 bases are a match to TRBD2. Per the germline V gene, CDR1 is SGHAT and CDR2 is FQNNGV. The CDR3 sequence is 13 residues long. Unmatched junction bases numbered 1, after V lost 5 bases and J lost 0 bases. CDR3 sequence reads: CASSPGGSYEQYF. The CDR3 nucleotides are TGTGCCAGCAGCCCGGGGGGCTCCTACGAGCAGTACTTC.

V is TRBV6-1 and J is TRBJ2-5; 13 bases are a match to TRBD2. The junction had 7 bases not matched to a gene; V was cut back by 2 bases and J by 4 bases. Per the germline V gene, CDR1 is MNHNS and CDR2 is SASEGT. The CDR3 is 17 amino acids. The CDR3 nucleotides are TGTGCCAGCAGTGAACGTCCACTAGCGGGAGGGATAGAGACCCAGTACTTC. This gives the protein CASSERPLAGGIETQYF.

This sequence joins TRBV4-1 and TRBJ2-3; 8 positions agree with TRBD2. The V gene's germline CDR1 is MGHRA and CDR2 YSYEKL. The CDR3 is made up of 19 amino acids. Losses at the gene ends were 3 bases for V and 4 bases for J; bases not matched to a gene: 18. The chain's CDR3 is CASSQEWSSGGGLADTQYF. In nucleotides, the CDR3 is TGCGCCAGCAGCCAGGAGTGGTCATCCGGGGGGGGCCTGGCAGATACGCAGTATTTT.

J is TRBJ2-5 and V is TRBV5-6; a possible D gene is TRBD1 (6 bases). This CDR3 is 16 amino acids long. Trimming took 1 base from V and 4 from J, leaving 17 bases between them. The germline V gene has CDR1 SGHDT and CDR2 YYEEEE. DNA of the CDR3: TGTGCCAGCAGCTTGATTGGGGCAAGGGGGAGAGAGACCCAGTACTTC. Its protein product is CASSLIGARGRETQYF. Looking up the rest from reference TRBV5-6 and TRBJ2-5 gives the full variable domain: DAGVTQSPTHLIKTRGQQVTLRCSPKSGHDTVSWYQQALGQGPQFIFQYYEEEERQRGNFPDRFSGHQFPNYSSELNVNALLLGDSALYLCASSLIGARGRETQYFGPGTRLLVL.

The chain couples TRBV29-1 to TRBJ2-1, with 9 nucleotides matching TRBD2. This CDR3 has 12 residues. Germline V gene sequence: CDR1 SQVTM, CDR2 ANQGSEA. V shed 4 bases, J shed 12 bases, and the junction held 7 bases outside the gene matches. The CDR3 is CSVGSSGIGQFF. The CDR3 nucleotides read TGCAGCGTTGGTTCTAGCGGGATTGGGCAGTTCTTC.

This clone was seen just once. The gene calls are TRBV4-3 and TRBJ2-2; TRBD2 matches at 10 bases. The CDR3 is made up of 14 amino acids. J gave up 4 bases and V 6 bases, and 2 bases lay outside the gene matches. Looked up from germline, CDR1 is LGHNA and CDR2 is YSLEER. The CDR3: CASRWTSGTGELFF. Here the CDR3 DNA reads TGCGCCAGCAGATGGACTAGCGGCACCGGGGAGCTGTTTTTT.

In DNA form, the CDR3 reads TGTGCCAGCACCCCGGGTCCGAACCATTTGGGTGAGCAGTTCTTC. Its translation: CASTPGPNHLGEQFF. This chain uses TRBV6-6 with TRBJ2-1; D is unclear. CDR1 and CDR2 (germline): MNHNY, SVGAGI (reference sequence). Trimming cost V 7 bases and J 9 bases, with 22 bases left between them. The CDR3 spans 15 residues.

The rearrangement links TRBV5-1 to TRBJ2-5; TRBD1 is a possible D gene (9 bases). The V gene's germline CDR1 is SGHRS and CDR2 YFSETQ. The CDR3 extends over 19 amino acids. Trimming pared 3 bases from V and 2 bases from J, leaving 26 bases between. The CDR3 DNA reads as TGCGCCAGCAGCTACTCCGGGACAGGGACCGCTAGCGGGCAAGAGACCCAGTACTTC. Its protein product is CASSYSGTGTASGQETQYF.

This clone was found once. V gene TRBV7-8 combines with J gene TRBJ2-5, with no clear D. The DNA end lines up better with TRBJ2-7; the J call may be wrong. The CDR3 contains 15 residues. CDR1 is SGHVS, CDR2 FQNEAQ, per germline. The CDR3 protein is CASSLEAGHDYEQYF. CDR3 bases: TGTGCCAGCAGCTTAGAGGCCGGGCACGACTACGAGCAGTACTTC.

The chain has TRBV18 and TRBJ1-1; unclear D gene. Germline-derived CDR1 and CDR2 are KGHSH and LQKENI. V dropped 2 bases and J dropped 6 bases, with 10 bases sitting between them. The CDR3 runs 13 residues. CDR3 region: CASSPLRRPEAFF. The CDR3 nucleotides are TGTGCCAGCTCACCATTGAGGAGGCCTGAAGCTTTCTTT.

This sequence joins TRBV7-9 and TRBJ2-3; 9 bases are shared with TRBD2. This CDR3 contains 17 residues. V lost 1 base, J lost 2 bases, and 7 bases stayed unmatched. The germline CDR1 and CDR2 sequences are SEHNR and FQNEAQ (reference sequence). CDR3 DNA: TGTGCCAGCAGCTTAGTGAGGCCTAGCGGGGACACAGATACGCAGTATTTT. It is translated as CASSLVRPSGDTDTQYF.

Only a few counts were recorded for this clone. This chain links TRBV15 with TRBJ2-7; D uncertain. CDR1 and CDR2 (germline): LNHNV, YYDKDF (reference sequence). Trimming removed 0 bases at V and 9 bases at J, with 12 bases between. The CDR3 totals 13 residues. CDR3 bases: TGTGCCACCAGCAGAGATATGGGCCATGGGCAGTACTTC. Translation: CATSRDMGHGQYF.

The chain combines TRBV4-3 with TRBJ1-5; D remains unclear. Looked up from germline, CDR1 is LGHNA and CDR2 is YSLEER. This CDR3 spans 16 amino acids. V lost 1 base to trimming and J lost 5 bases, with 15 bases between them. The CDR3 is CASSQVGGGKYQPQHF. The CDR3 DNA is TGCGCCAGCAGCCAAGTAGGTGGAGGGAAGTATCAGCCCCAGCATTTT.

This chain links TRBV6-1 with TRBJ1-5; 9 nucleotides line up with TRBD1. V dropped 0 bases and J dropped 6; count of bases not matched to a gene: 12. CDR3 length equals 18 residues. Germline-derived CDR1 and CDR2 are MNHNS and SASEGT. The CDR3 DNA reads TGTGCCAGCAGTGAAGCGCTTCGGGGACAGGGAGTACTTCAGCCCCAGCATTTT. Translated: CASSEALRGQGVLQPQHF.

V gene TRBV21-1 combines with J gene TRBJ2-3; the table calls TRBD1, which could not be checked here. TRBV21-1 is assigned pseudogene status. CDR3 length equals 14 residues. The DNA of the CDR3 is TGTGCCAGCAGCGAATCTTGGTGGCCAGATACGCAGTATTTT. Protein: CASSESWWPDTQYF.

This sequence joins TRBV6-6 and TRBJ2-7, with 7 positions matching TRBD1. The V segment lost 2 bases and the J segment 7 bases; nucleotides outside the gene matches: 8. Looked up from germline, CDR1 is MNHNY and CDR2 is SVGAGI (reference sequence). The CDR3 spans 14 residues. The CDR3 loop is CASSYDRVTWEQYF. The CDR3 DNA reads TGTGCCAGCAGTTACGACAGGGTAACGTGGGAGCAGTACTTC.

This clone was observed once. The CDR3 region is CASSSPWGRAGDTQYF. The CDR3 nucleotides are TGTGCCAGCAGCTCCCCTTGGGGGAGGGCCGGAGATACGCAGTATTTT. The chain has TRBV13 and TRBJ2-3; 7 bases line up with TRBD2. Germline V gene data show CDR1 as PRHDT and CDR2 as FYEKMQ (reference sequence). The CDR3 length is 16 residues. The V gene end was trimmed by 4 bases and the J gene end by 5 bases; junction bases not matched to a gene: 12.

This clone was observed a single time. The rearrangement uses TRBV5-1 and TRBJ1-1, with D maybe TRBD1 (5 bases). This CDR3 comprises 14 residues. Trimming stripped 0 bases from V and 1 base from J, with 7 bases between. In germline, CDR1 is SGHRS, CDR2 YFSETQ. CDR3 protein: CASSLEQGNTEAFF. CDR3 in DNA: TGCGCCAGCAGCTTGGAGCAGGGGAACACTGAAGCTTTCTTT.